This TCR beta chain comes out of a study of cytomegalovirus exposure and HLA in healthy donors. Whole-study results and caveats: In vitro data verified three CMV-associated chains as specific for CMV antigens. Later analysis identified a missense DCLRE1C variant that was linked to TCR beta V- and J-gene trimming. Accurate prediction of most subjects' HLA-A and HLA-B alleles from TCR beta sequences was reported. Association with HLA alleles at 0.05 false discovery rate was found for 17,000 or so TCR beta sequences in a later analysis.

PCR was performed using 60 Vbeta and 13 Jbeta primers. The table came from immunoSEQ multiplex PCR; TCRdb's copy has only in-frame clones and leaves some out. The data hold fewer than 95,000 clones, with under 85% observed a single time. Points on this clone: Antigen specificity is unknown.

Germline CDR1 reads SGHKS; CDR2 reads YYEKEE (reference sequence). This CDR3 region has 16 residues. J was trimmed by 5 bases and V by 3 bases; bases with no gene match: 12. This receptor was taken from a woman aged 40-49 years in good health and CMV-seropositive. The chain joins TRBV5-5 to TRBJ1-2; 8 bases agree with TRBD1. Sample: PBMCs. The CDR3 spells CASSSTNMDRAYGYTF. The DNA for the CDR3 is TGTGCCAGCAGCTCTACAAATATGGACAGGGCTTATGGCTACACCTTC.